This TCR beta chain was documented in a study of blood T cell repertoires in COVID-19. About the research overall: Collection of acute and convalescent COVID-19 samples took place in the United States, Italy and Spain. T cells, B-cell-depleted T cells, or PBMCs provided the cDNA or gDNA that served as material.

CDR1 is SGHVS, CDR2 FNYEAQ, per germline. Trimming removed 6 bases from V and 4 bases from J; junction bases left unmatched: 12. CDR3 length: 16 residues. Authors' analysis steps: The assay estimated nucleated cells by amplifying reference gene primers. Measured with immunoSEQ multiplex PCR; TCRdb has only the in-frame clones, and not every one. Clone size and the V and J calls come from that table; the DNA yielded D and trimming. Counted here are a few hundred thousand clones, over 75% occurring once; the ten biggest clones make up about 0.7%. The clonotype originates from a human donor in a cohort sampled during active COVID-19. This chain links TRBV7-6 with TRBJ2-7; 10 nucleotides line up with TRBD1. The sequencing input was peripheral blood. The CDR3 DNA reads as TGTGCCAGCAGTAGAGACCGGGGACAGGGGTTTTACGAGCAGTACTTC. This sequence encodes CASSRDRGQGFYEQYF.